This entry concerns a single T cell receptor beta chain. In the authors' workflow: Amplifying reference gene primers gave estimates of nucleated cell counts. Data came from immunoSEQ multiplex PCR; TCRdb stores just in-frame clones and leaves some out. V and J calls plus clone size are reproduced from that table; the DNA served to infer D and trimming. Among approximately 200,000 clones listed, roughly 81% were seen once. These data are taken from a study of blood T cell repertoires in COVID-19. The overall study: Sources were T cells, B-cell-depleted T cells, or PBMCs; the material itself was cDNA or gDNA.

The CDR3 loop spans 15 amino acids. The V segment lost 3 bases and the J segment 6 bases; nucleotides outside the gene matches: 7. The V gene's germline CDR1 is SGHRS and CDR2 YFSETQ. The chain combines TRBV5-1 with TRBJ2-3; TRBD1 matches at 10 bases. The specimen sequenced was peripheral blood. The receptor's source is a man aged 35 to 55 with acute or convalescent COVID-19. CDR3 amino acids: CASSSRDRGSDTQYF. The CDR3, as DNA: TGCGCCAGCAGCTCCCGGGACAGGGGATCGGATACGCAGTATTTT.